This paragraph reports one T cell receptor (beta chain). What it binds is unknown. This record belongs to a study of somatic mutations in cytotoxic T cells in rheumatoid arthritis. Findings and limits, study-wide: No age-related increase in CD8+ clonality was seen in healthy controls, but one was seen in rheumatoid arthritis patients.

Looked up from germline, CDR1 is SNHLY and CDR2 is FYNNEI. The CDR3 extends over 15 amino acids. V was trimmed by 7 bases and J by 2 bases, leaving 17 bases between them. Profiling relied on immunoSEQ multiplex PCR, and the TCRdb table lists in-frame clones only, not all of them. The data hold approximately 14,000 clones, with around 72% observed a single time. Sample: CD8+ T cells sorted from blood. This TCR was sampled from an adult with rheumatoid arthritis. The V gene is TRBV2, the J gene TRBJ1-2; D gene unclear. CDR3 sequence: CASTADRNQNYGYTF. The CDR3 DNA follows: TGTGCCAGCACGGCGGATCGTAACCAAAACTATGGCTACACCTTC.